These T cell receptor beta chains were read from a single sample in a study of blood T cell repertoires in COVID-19. Assay used: immunoSEQ multiplex PCR; TCRdb lists only in-frame clones, some missing. The sample lists about 330,000 clones, 85% to 90% occurring once. Sequenced input: PBMCs or T cells enriched from blood (not recorded which). These receptors all come from a woman aged 18-29 years who had recovered from COVID-19. The CDR3 runs from the conserved cysteine through the conserved F or W. D genes are given only for firm matches. Only some rows state a clone size, as once, few, many or a class for expanded clones.

abundance	d_gene	v_gene	j_gene	CDR3nt	CDR3aa
.	TRBD2	TRBV7-3	TRBJ2-1	TGTGCCAGCAGCTCCGACCCTAGCGGACGAGGCAATGAGCAGTTCTTC	CASSSDPSGRGNEQFF
.	.	TRBV30	TRBJ2-2	TGTGCCTGGAGTCCTGGGACTTCGAACACCGGGGAGCTGTTTTTT	CAWSPGTSNTGELFF
.	TRBD1	TRBV5-1	TRBJ2-1	TGCGCCAGCAGCTTGACAGGGGATGAGCAGTTCTTC	CASSLTGDEQFF
.	TRBD1	TRBV6-5	TRBJ1-1	TGTGCCAGCAGTTTTAACAGGGGGGGAACTGAAGCTTTCTTT	CASSFNRGGTEAFF
.	TRBD1	TRBV30	TRBJ1-2	TGTGCCTGGAGTGTAATTGGGACAGGAGATGGCTACACCTTC	CAWSVIGTGDGYTF
.	.	TRBV28	TRBJ1-1	TGTGCCAGCAGCTCCCACACGGGGGGCATGCAAGCTTTCTTT	CASSSHTGGMQAFF
once	TRBD1	TRBV9	TRBJ1-5	TGTGCCAGCAACAGGGGGGAATCAAATCAGCCCCAGCATTTT	CASNRGESNQPQHF
.	TRBD1	TRBV10-2	TRBJ2-2	TGCGGGACAGGGGGTATTAACACCGGGGAGCTGTTTTTT	CGTGGINTGELFF
.	TRBD1	TRBV25-1	TRBJ1-1	TGTGCCAGCAGTGGGAACACCGGGACAGGGGAGGCTTTCTTT	CASSGNTGTGEAFF
.	.	TRBV11-1	TRBJ1-1	TGTGCCAGCAGCTTAGATGGGGGCGGAAGCACTGAAGCTTTCTTT	CASSLDGGGSTEAFF
.	.	TRBV27	TRBJ1-6	TGTGCCAGCAGTCCATGGACTTATAATTCACCCCTCCACTTT	CASSPWTYNSPLHF
.	.	TRBV30	TRBJ1-2	TGTGCCTTTCGAAACCCGGGTACAACTTATGGCTACACCTTC	CAFRNPGTTYGYTF
once	.	TRBV30	TRBJ1-2	TGTGCCTGGAGTGTGGGGAGTGGCTACACCTTC	CAWSVGSGYTF
.	.	TRBV28	TRBJ2-3	TGTGCCAGCAGTTCCCCTCTAGCCCACACAGATACGCAGTATTTT	CASSSPLAHTDTQYF
.	.	TRBV4-1	TRBJ1-5	TGCGCCAGCAGCCGGCAGGGGTCCAATCAGCCCCAGCATTTT	CASSRQGSNQPQHF
.	.	TRBV11-2	TRBJ1-2	TGTGCCAGCAGCCCCAGGCAGACAGAACACTATGGCTACACCTTC	CASSPRQTEHYGYTF
.	TRBD1	TRBV28	TRBJ2-5	TGTGCCAGCAGTTTCTCCGGGACAGGGGGAGAGACCCAGTACTTC	CASSFSGTGGETQYF
few	.	TRBV7-9	TRBJ2-2	TGTGCCAGCAGCCCCCCCGTGACCGGGGAGCTGTTTTTT	CASSPPVTGELFF
few	TRBD1	TRBV9	TRBJ1-2	TGTGCCAGCAGCCTCTACCGAGCAGGGGGCGACTATGGCTACACCTTC	CASSLYRAGGDYGYTF
.	.	TRBV6-5	TRBJ1-1	TGTGCCAGCAGCAAGGGGGTTTCGGTCACTGAAGCTTTCTTT	CASSKGVSVTEAFF
.	.	TRBV28	TRBJ2-2	TGTGCCAGCTCTCCTAACACCGGGGAGCTGTTTTTT	CASSPNTGELFF
.	.	TRBV27	TRBJ1-2	TGTGCCAGCAGTTTAGGGCCTAACTATGGCTACACCTTC	CASSLGPNYGYTF
.	TRBD1	TRBV10-3	TRBJ1-6	TGTGCCATCAGCCGACAGGGCAATTCACCCCTCCACTTT	CAISRQGNSPLHF
.	TRBD1	TRBV11-2	TRBJ1-2	TGTGCCAGCAGCCCCAGGGGGAGTAACTATGGCTACACCTTC	CASSPRGSNYGYTF
once	.	TRBV27	TRBJ1-1	TGTGCCAGCAGTTTTAGCGGCACTGAAGCTTTCTTT	CASSFSGTEAFF
.	.	TRBV7-9	TRBJ1-2	TGTGCCAGCAGCCGGGACTACAACTATGGCTACACCTTC	CASSRDYNYGYTF
.	.	TRBV9	TRBJ2-7	TGTGCCAGCAGCGTAGTGGCAGGAGGTATAGACGAGCAGTACTTC	CASSVVAGGIDEQYF
.	TRBD2	TRBV19	TRBJ2-5	TGTGCCAGTAGTATCCCCCCACTAGCGGGGGGACAAGAGACCCAGTACTTC	CASSIPPLAGGQETQYF
.	.	TRBV11-2	TRBJ1-4	TGTGCCAGCAGCCTCTCCGGGTTCACTAATGAAAAACTGTTTTTT	CASSLSGFTNEKLFF
.	TRBD2	TRBV28	TRBJ2-7	TGTGCCAGCAGGATTTGGCGGGAGGGCCACGAGCAGTACTTC	CASRIWREGHEQYF
.	TRBD1	TRBV7-9	TRBJ2-7	TGTGCCAGCAGCTTTGGGACAGGCCTCGCCGAGCAGTACTTC	CASSFGTGLAEQYF
once	TRBD1	TRBV6-5	TRBJ1-2	TGTGCCAGCAGTTACTCGGCCGGACAGGGGGGCTACACCTTC	CASSYSAGQGGYTF
.	TRBD1	TRBV27	TRBJ1-1	TGTGCCAGCAGTTCCGCCTACAGGGGTGACACTGAAGCTTTCTTT	CASSSAYRGDTEAFF
.	TRBD2	TRBV24-1	TRBJ2-5	TGTGCCACCAGTGACCAACGAGCGGGGAGGAAAGAGACCCAGTACTTC	CATSDQRAGRKETQYF
.	.	TRBV6-1	TRBJ2-4	TGTGCCAGCAGTGACAGGGAACCACCGTCACCTGCCAAAAACATTCAGTACTTC	CASSDREPPSPAKNIQYF
once	.	TRBV5-6	TRBJ1-2	TGTGCCAGCAGCGGGGAGCCCACCCGCTATGGCTACACCTTC	CASSGEPTRYGYTF
.	TRBD1	TRBV5-1	TRBJ2-1	TGCGCCAGCAGCTTGGGAGGGGGCTCGCAGTTCTTC	CASSLGGGSQFF
.	.	TRBV3-1/TRBV3-2	TRBJ1-5	TGTGCCAGCAGCCAAGATCTGACTACTGATCAGCCCCAGCATTTT	CASSQDLTTDQPQHF
.	.	TRBV28	TRBJ1-6	TGTGCCAGCAGTACGACTCGGGGGTATAATTCACCCCTCCACTTT	CASSTTRGYNSPLHF
.	.	TRBV12-3/TRBV12-4	TRBJ1-2	TGTGCCAGCAGTTTCGTAAACTATGGCTACACCTTC	CASSFVNYGYTF
.	TRBD1	TRBV5-4	TRBJ1-1	TGTGCCAGCAGCCCGCTGACAGGGAAGGACACTGAAGCTTTCTTT	CASSPLTGKDTEAFF
.	TRBD2	TRBV9	TRBJ2-5	TGTGCCAGCAGCGTAGATGGGACTAGCGGGATTTTGCAGACCCAGTACTTC	CASSVDGTSGILQTQYF
.	.	TRBV18	TRBJ1-2	TGTGCCAGCTCACCCGGGGTTGGGTTGGACTATGGCTACACCTTC	CASSPGVGLDYGYTF
.	.	TRBV6-1	TRBJ1-5	TGTGCCAGCAGTGAGGTAGCGGGGAGCAATCAGCCCCAGCATTTT	CASSEVAGSNQPQHF
.	.	TRBV3-1/TRBV3-2	TRBJ2-1	TGTGCCAGCAGCCTCGCCTACAATGAGCAGTTCTTC	CASSLAYNEQFF
.	.	TRBV4-1	TRBJ2-3	TGCGCCAGCAGCCAAGTGTTGGTGGGGACTAGCACAGATACGCAGTATTTT	CASSQVLVGTSTDTQYF
.	.	TRBV28	TRBJ1-5	TGTGCCAGCACCCCTGGTGCCGTTGGCCAGCCCCAGCATTTT	CASTPGAVGQPQHF
many	TRBD1	TRBV9	TRBJ1-2	TGTGCCAGCAGTCTTACAGGGGAGCATGGCTACACCTTC	CASSLTGEHGYTF
.	.	TRBV5-4	TRBJ1-4	TGTGCCAGCAGCTTGGACAGGGATGAAAAACTGTTTTTT	CASSLDRDEKLFF
.	.	TRBV28	TRBJ1-6	TGTGCCAGCAGCCCAGGAAGGGGGTGGGGAGGGATGGTGTTCTCACCCCTCCACTTT	CASSPGRGWGGMVFSPLHF
.	.	TRBV5-6	TRBJ2-6	TGTGCCAGCAGCTTTCTCTGGCCCATTAATCAAACTGGGGCCAACGTCCTGACTTTC	CASSFLWPINQTGANVLTF
.	.	TRBV5-1	TRBJ1-2	TGCGCCAGCAGCTTTGAGGGTAGCTACACCTTC	CASSFEGSYTF
.	TRBD1	TRBV19	TRBJ2-7	TGTGCCAGTAGTATACAGGGGGCTGTCTACGAGCAGTACTTC	CASSIQGAVYEQYF
.	TRBD2	TRBV5-4	TRBJ2-5	TGTGCCAGCAGCCCGAGGGTAGCGGGAGATTCTAGGGAGACCCAGTACTTC	CASSPRVAGDSRETQYF